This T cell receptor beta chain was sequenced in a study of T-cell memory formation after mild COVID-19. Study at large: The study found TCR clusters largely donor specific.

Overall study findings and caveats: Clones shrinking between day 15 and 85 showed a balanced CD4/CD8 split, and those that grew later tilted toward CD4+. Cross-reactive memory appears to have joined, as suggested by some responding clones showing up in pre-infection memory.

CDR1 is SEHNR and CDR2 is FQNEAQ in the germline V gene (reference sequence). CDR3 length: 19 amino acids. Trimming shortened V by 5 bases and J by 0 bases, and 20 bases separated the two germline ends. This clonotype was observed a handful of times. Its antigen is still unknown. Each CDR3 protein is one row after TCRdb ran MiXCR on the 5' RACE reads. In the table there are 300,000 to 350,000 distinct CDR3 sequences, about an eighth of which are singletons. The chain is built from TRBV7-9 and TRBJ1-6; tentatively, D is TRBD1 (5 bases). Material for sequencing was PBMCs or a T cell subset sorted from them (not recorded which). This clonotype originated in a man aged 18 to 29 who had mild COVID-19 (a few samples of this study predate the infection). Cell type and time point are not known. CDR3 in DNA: TGTGCCAGCAGCCCAGGGAGGATCGACGGGAGCTCCTATAATTCACCCCTCCACTTT. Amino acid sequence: CASSPGRIDGSSYNSPLHF.